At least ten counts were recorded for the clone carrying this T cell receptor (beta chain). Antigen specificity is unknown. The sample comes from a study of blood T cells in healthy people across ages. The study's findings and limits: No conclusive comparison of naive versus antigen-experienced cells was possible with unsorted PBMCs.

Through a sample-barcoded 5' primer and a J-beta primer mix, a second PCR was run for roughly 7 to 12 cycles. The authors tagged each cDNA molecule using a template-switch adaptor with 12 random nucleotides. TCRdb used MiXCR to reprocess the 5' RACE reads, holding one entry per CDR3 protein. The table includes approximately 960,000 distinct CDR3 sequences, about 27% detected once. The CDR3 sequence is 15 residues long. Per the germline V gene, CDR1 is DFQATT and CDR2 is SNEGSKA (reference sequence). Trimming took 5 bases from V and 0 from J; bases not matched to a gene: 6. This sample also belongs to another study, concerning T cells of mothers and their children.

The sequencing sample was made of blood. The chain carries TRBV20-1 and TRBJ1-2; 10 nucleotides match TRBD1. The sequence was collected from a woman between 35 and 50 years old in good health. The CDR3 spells CSAYGTGDPNYGYTF. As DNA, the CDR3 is TGCAGTGCTTACGGGACAGGGGATCCTAACTATGGCTACACCTTC.